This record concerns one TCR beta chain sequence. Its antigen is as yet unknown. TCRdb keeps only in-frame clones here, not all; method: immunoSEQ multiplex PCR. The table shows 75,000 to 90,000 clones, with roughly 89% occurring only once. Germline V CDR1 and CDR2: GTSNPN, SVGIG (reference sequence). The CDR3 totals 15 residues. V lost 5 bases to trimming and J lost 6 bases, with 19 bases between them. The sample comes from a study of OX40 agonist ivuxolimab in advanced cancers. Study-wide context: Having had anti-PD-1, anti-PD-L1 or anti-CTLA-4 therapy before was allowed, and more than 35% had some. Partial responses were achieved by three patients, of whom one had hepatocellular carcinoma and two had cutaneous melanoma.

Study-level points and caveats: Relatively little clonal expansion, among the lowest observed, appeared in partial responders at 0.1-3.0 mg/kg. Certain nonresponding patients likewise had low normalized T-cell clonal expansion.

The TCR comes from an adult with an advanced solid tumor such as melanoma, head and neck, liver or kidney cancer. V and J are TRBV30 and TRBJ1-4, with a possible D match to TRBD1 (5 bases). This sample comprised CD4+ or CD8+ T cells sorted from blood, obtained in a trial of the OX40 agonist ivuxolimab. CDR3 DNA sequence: TGTGCCTGGGGGAGGCTGTGGGGCAGGGATGAAAAACTGTTTTTT. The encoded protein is CAWGRLWGRDEKLFF.